This T cell receptor (beta chain) is drawn from a study of OX40 agonist ivuxolimab in advanced cancers. Study as a whole: Dose-escalation patients were diagnosed with hepatocellular carcinoma, melanoma, renal cell cancer or head and neck cancer.

The V gene lost 2 bases and the J gene lost 4 bases, with 11 bases spanning the gap. CDR3 length: 15 amino acids. Per germline, CDR1 SGHAT and CDR2 FQNNGV. The data were produced by immunoSEQ multiplex PCR, yet TCRdb's version contains in-frame clones alone and is incomplete. This sample has 60,000 to 70,000 clones, with approximately 80% found just once. The sampling schedule covered blood at baseline, cycle 4 day 1, and cycle 7 day 1. This rearrangement joins TRBV11-2 to TRBJ1-4; D uncertain. The sample here was CD4+ or CD8+ T cells sorted from blood, taken in a trial of the OX40 agonist ivuxolimab. This receptor was obtained from an adult with an advanced solid tumor such as melanoma, head and neck, liver or kidney cancer. CDR3 DNA sequence: TGTGCCAGCAGCTTATCTGTAGAGATTAATGAAAAACTGTTTTTT. Protein sequence: CASSLSVEINEKLFF.